This T cell receptor (beta chain) was retrieved from a study of shared clonotypes between healthy human individuals. Comments on this clone: What it binds is unknown. This same CDR3 is encoded by further DNA sequences in the sample.

CDR1 is MNHNS and CDR2 is SASEGT in the germline V gene. The CDR3 covers 14 residues. With V trimmed by 5 bases and J by 1 base, 5 bases remained unmatched. Data came from immunoSEQ multiplex PCR; TCRdb stores just in-frame clones and leaves some out. The sample includes roughly 2.5 million clones, around nine tenths of them seen just once. Study-wide results and caveats: Sampling covered blood only; tissue repertoires likely differ.

This chain uses TRBV6-1 with TRBJ2-7; 7 bases fit TRBD1. Sequencing used naive CD4+ T cells sorted from blood. Subset: CD45RA+ positively selected. The clonotype was recovered from a man aged 18-30 years in good health. Here the CDR3 reads CASSRTGVSYEQYF. The CDR3 DNA follows: TGTGCCAGCAGTCGGACAGGTGTTTCCTACGAGCAGTACTTC.